This TCR beta chain is drawn from a study of CD8+ T cells in alopecia areata listed by TCRdb under 2018. Broadly, across the study: The treated patients, all with moderate-to-severe alopecia areata, were enrolled in an open-label pilot trial of oral tofacitinib given at 5 to 10 mg twice daily. The study used high-throughput TCRbeta sequencing to examine T cell clonal expansion in alopecia areata, in both the C3H/HeJ mouse model and human patients. Scalp clonality was compared among normal scalp (n=4), patchy alopecia areata scalp (n=8), and alopecia totalis/universalis scalp (n=8). Scalp tissue and sorted CD4+ and CD8+ peripheral blood T cells from patchy and totalis/universalis alopecia areata patients and from healthy controls were covered by human TCRbeta sequencing. Disease severity in treated patients was measured with the SALT score, which quantifies the percentage of affected scalp surface area. Patients received tofacitinib for 6 to 18 months and were then followed off drug for 6 months to check for delayed response and recurrence. RNA came from the PAXgene miRNA kit for fixed scalp, the miRNeasy kit for PBMCs, and the RNeasy kit for mouse skin. Tofacitinib-treated patients had biopsies at baseline and at 4 and 24 weeks of treatment, with a later scalp biopsy in several patients. Amplification of TCRbeta CDR3 regions was done by immunoSEQ multiplex PCR using 35 Vbeta forward primers and 13 Jbeta reverse primers.

The paper's findings and limits, for the study overall: Many expanded lesional clones were found to persist in scalp and blood during tofacitinib treatment, and relapse after treatment cessation may be partly explained by this persistence. Scalp clonality and the number of expanded CD8+ clones among the top 100 scalp clones were significantly decreased by tofacitinib. Higher clonality and more expanded CD8+ clones were observed in lesional scalp than in normal scalp, particularly in alopecia totalis/universalis, a finding suggestive of antigenic drive. Unlike mouse skin, which is dominated by gammadelta T cells, normal human skin has resident alphabeta T cells that are also sequenced, and this complicates analysis of the scalp TCR repertoire. Because the treated cohort was small and included a single nonresponder, larger studies are needed to assess links between baseline CD8+ expansion and response. Compared with mice, TCR sequences shared between patients were less clear, possibly partly because of HLA diversity across the patient population.

From the cysteine up to the phenylalanine, the CDR3 has a length of 16 residues. Only the CDR3 portion is preserved as DNA: 48 bases, with reading frame beginning at the first base. The germline V gene sets CDR1 to SGHAT and CDR2 to FQNNGV. V drops 1 base and J drops 0 bases, leaving 7 bases in between. What the time point label conveys for this sample: four to five weeks on oral tofacitinib. Interpreted using the paper, the treatment or condition label stands for: oral pan-JAK inhibitor, 5-10 mg twice daily. Peripheral blood and lesional scalp punch biopsies were obtained from patients with alopecia areata. PBMCs were separated by density centrifugation and stained for CD3, CD4 and CD8, after which CD4+ and CD8+ T cells were sorted on a FACSAria. Libraries were prepared through the immunoSEQ multiplex PCR assay. RNA was extracted from all samples and reverse transcribed into cDNA, which served as template for TCR sequencing. First-strand cDNA was synthesized using SuperScript III with a 2:1 mix of oligo-dT and random hexamers. A synthetic immune receptor repertoire was used to measure amplification bias, and any remaining bias was corrected computationally. The original pipeline was this. Raw reads were preprocessed to remove errors, and CDR3 was defined according to IMGT conventions as the region from the conserved cysteine to phenylalanine. Clonality was computed as 1 minus the Shannon entropy, with the entropy normalized by log2 of the number of productive unique TCRs. Whether scalp clones were CD4 or CD8 was inferred by matching scalp TCRbeta sequences against CD4 and CD8 repertoires sorted from blood. The table comes from immuneACCESS by way of TCRdb, which keeps in-frame sequences with V and J called. Part of the clones is missing from these tables; in studies checked, under half for an unresolved V gene and the rest for unknown reasons. That table is the source of V, J and clone size, and D and trimming were worked out from the DNA. A total of about 190,000 clones appear in this sample, roughly three fifths of them only once. The ten largest clonotypes hold about 0.65% of the sample.

As for this clone: Its antigen target is currently unknown. No much larger clone exists at a distance of one base, and base qualities are not known.

Sequences were derived from CD4+ T cells sorted from blood, sampled at week 4, from a patient treated with tofacitinib. This receptor was identified in a human donor with alopecia areata. The sequence is built from TRBV11-2 and TRBJ2-6, with the D gene uncertain. CDR3 reads: CASSLGRFSGANVLTF. The sequenced DNA: TGTGCCAGCAGCTTAGGGCGGTTCTCTGGGGCCAACGTCCTGACTTTC.